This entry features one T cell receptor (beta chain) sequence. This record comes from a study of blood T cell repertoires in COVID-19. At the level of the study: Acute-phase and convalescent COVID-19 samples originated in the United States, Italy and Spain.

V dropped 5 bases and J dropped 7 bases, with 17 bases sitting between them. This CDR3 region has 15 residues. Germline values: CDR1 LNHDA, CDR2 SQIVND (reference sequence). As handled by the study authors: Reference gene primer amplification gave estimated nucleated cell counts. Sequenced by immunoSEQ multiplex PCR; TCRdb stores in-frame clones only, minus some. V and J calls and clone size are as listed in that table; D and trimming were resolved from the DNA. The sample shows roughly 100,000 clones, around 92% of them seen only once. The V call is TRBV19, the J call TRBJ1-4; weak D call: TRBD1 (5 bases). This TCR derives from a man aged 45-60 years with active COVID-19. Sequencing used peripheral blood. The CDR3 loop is CASSRRTRDREKLFF. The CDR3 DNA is TGTGCCAGTAGTCGACGGACAAGGGATCGTGAAAAACTGTTTTTT.